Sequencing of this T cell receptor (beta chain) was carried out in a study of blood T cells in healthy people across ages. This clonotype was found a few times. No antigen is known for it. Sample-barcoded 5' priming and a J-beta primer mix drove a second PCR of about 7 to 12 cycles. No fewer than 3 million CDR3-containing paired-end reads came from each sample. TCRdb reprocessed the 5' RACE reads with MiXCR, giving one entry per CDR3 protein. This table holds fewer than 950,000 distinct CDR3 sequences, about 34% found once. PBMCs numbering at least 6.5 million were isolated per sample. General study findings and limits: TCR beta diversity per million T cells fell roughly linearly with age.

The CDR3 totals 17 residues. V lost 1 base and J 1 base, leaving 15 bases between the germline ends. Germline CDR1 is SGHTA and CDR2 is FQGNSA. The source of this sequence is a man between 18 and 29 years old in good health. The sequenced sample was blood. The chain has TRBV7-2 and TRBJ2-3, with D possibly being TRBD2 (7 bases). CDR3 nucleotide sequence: TGTGCCAGCAGCTTAGGCCCCGGGGGGCAGGGCACAGATACGCAGTATTTT. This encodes CASSLGPGGQGTDTQYF.